Listed here is a single TCR beta chain. Its antigen remains undetermined. No quality values exist for individual bases; no much larger clone is one base distant. This sample was taken from a study of cytomegalovirus exposure and HLA in healthy donors (dated by TCRdb to about 2017). About the full investigation: According to an earlier analysis of a few hundred of the donors, 150 million to 200 million T cells yielded some 120 million unique TCR beta sequences and about 300 Gb of sequence data. Five DR-DQ haplotypes were treated as single units for association and clustering because of strong linkage in the cohort. Donor age, sex, ethnicity and CMV serostatus were compiled alongside the repertoire data. The study aimed to test whether cataloging public T cell receptors could reveal signatures of past pathogen exposure. A later analysis re-analyzed previously published TCR beta repertoires from 666 donors and added high-resolution HLA genotyping to study TCR occurrence patterns. To predict cytomegalovirus infection status, the study combined high-throughput TCR immunosequencing, statistical association of individual TCRs with disease status, and machine learning. The number of typed donors differed by locus: roughly 629-630 for A, B, C, DRB1 and DQB1; approximately 520 for DQA1; over 600 for DPA1; and 400 to 480 for DPB1. The later analysis used no new phenotypic data to find candidate immune exposures, relying instead on TCR beta sequences and their occurrence across donors. Among roughly 400 genotyped donors of the cohort, an average of roughly 230,000 unique TCR beta nucleotide sequences was sequenced per donor, of which approximately 19% were non-productive. A later genetic analysis took genome-wide SNP genotypes for about three fifths of the 666 donors and used that subset as a discovery cohort. All discovery cohort repertoires had been generated using a single sequencing platform. Besides the first cohort of roughly 700 subjects, a separate validation cohort made up of about 120 different subjects was used. Of the 300 to 500 genotyped donors, 81% were placed in the genetic ancestry cluster associated with self-reported Caucasian donors. HLA typing covered class I and class II loci at four-digit resolution. The T cell repertoires of 666 subjects were profiled by immunosequencing and related to cytomegalovirus serostatus. An earlier analysis of approximately 640 of the donors applied high-throughput TCR beta sequencing to assess whether each TCR beta V gene segment acted as functional or pseudogenic. Approximately 300 gigabases of sequencing data and 70 million to 95 million unique TCR sequences made up an early release that covered approximately 700 HLA-typed donors. The study at large found these results: A total of roughly 160 TCR beta chains were listed by the study as associated with cytomegalovirus. In a later analysis, the rate of TCR association differed among HLA loci, with DRB1 alleles having the most associated TCRs and HLA-C alleles having the fewest. Because counts were too low, roughly 17 rarely observed V segments, including chromosome 9 orphons, were left out of the earlier analysis of 500 to 750 of the donors. A later genetic analysis associated a missense DCLRE1C variant with V-gene and J-gene trimming of TCR beta chains, and an independent cohort replicated the association. At a false discovery rate of 0.05, a later analysis linked under 20,000 TCR beta sequences to specific HLA alleles. A further reported finding was that TCR beta sequences accurately predicted the HLA-A and HLA-B alleles for most subjects in the first cohort. According to a later analysis, parvovirus B19, influenza, CMV and Epstein-Barr virus appeared linked to several top co-occurrence clusters. For the cohort, immune exposure information was limited to CMV serostatus. Cytomegalovirus status was reported to be diagnosed by the classifier with high specificity and sensitivity in both the original and validation cohorts. A cluster of highly shared sequence variants was judged likely to be a technical artifact of the sequencing pipeline. Compared with the roughly 670-donor mean, donors in an Asian-associated ancestry cluster had fewer N-insertions in productive TCRs, according to a later genetic analysis. Compared with equally common non-associated chains, HLA-associated TCR beta chains in a later analysis were more clonally expanded and had lower generation probabilities. It was suggested by the authors that the approach could potentially be generalized to other disease states and immunological phenotypes. A later analysis found that most CMV-associated TCR beta chains appeared HLA-restricted, with HLA associations seemingly driven largely by CMV exposure. Correlated functional status among segregating V segments might reflect linkage disequilibrium, but an unknown experimental factor could not be ruled out. Across donors, most TCR sequences were observed very rarely, whereas some public TCRs were present in many individuals. Assigning TCR associations to individual alleles was difficult when HLA alleles, especially DR and DQ, strongly co-occurred. In this cohort, only TCR beta chains were sequenced, and detectable features were limited by the absence of alpha or paired-chain data. An earlier analysis of roughly 570 of the donors showed that most TCR beta V segments appeared in productive rearrangements either about 87% or about 30% of the time, which broadly matched IMGT annotations. Sequencing depth was assumed to be roughly uniform across donors in the presence/absence analyses, though that assumption may not hold. Three of the identified cytomegalovirus-associated TCR beta chains were confirmed in vitro to be specific for cytomegalovirus antigens. Because some donors lacked HLA typing at each locus, the association tests relied only on the typed subset.

The method behind the library was the immunoSEQ multiplex PCR assay. For the multiplex PCR, a mixture combining 60 forward primers for TCR Vbeta segments and 13 reverse primers for TCR Jbeta segments was used. The CDR3 region of rearranged TCR beta genes was amplified from genomic DNA by a multiplex PCR assay. The Illumina HiSeq System was used to sequence the amplified TCR beta libraries as 87-base-pair reads. Processing in the source paper ran as follows. In a later analysis, about 80 million unique TCR beta chains were counted across the approximately 640 repertoires, and roughly 11 million of these chains were shared by at least two donors. Raw reads were error-corrected and collapsed into unique sequences with a nearest-neighbor algorithm that merged closely related sequences to remove PCR and sequencing errors. V, D and J gene segments were assigned by aligning CDR3 sequences to IMGT reference sequences. For a sequence to be retained, at least a six-nucleotide match to both a V gene segment and a J gene segment was required. Rearrangements were classified as productive when the CDR3 lacked stop codons and remained in frame with V and J, and all other rearrangements were classified as non-productive. CDR3 was defined by IMGT convention, running from the second conserved V-encoded cysteine to the conserved J-encoded phenylalanine. The earlier analysis of approximately 500 of the donors excluded sequences that lacked an unambiguous match to a single V gene segment. An earlier analysis of roughly 590 of the donors called V segments functional above 56.7% productive rearrangements and segregating when the between-donor standard deviation exceeded 5%. A statistical classification framework was built to diagnose cytomegalovirus status from the catalog of TCR beta chain sequences. In a later analysis, TCR nucleotide sequences were compared against IMGT/GENE-DB human TR gene sequences so that V and J genes could be assigned. Using the TCRdist pipeline, a later analysis assigned CDR3 sequences along with most-parsimonious VDJ recombination scenarios. In a later analysis, each TCR beta chain was defined by its CDR3 amino acid sequence together with its V-gene family, and reads lacking a unique V-gene family were excluded. To address suspected cross-contamination and a sequencing artifact, a later analysis removed around 600 highly shared, low-generation-probability nucleotide sequences. In a later analysis, a clonal expansion index for each public chain was calculated from normalized within-repertoire ranks of inferred template counts. In a later analysis, generation probabilities were computed using a VDJ recombination model fitted to out-of-frame rearrangements, and the results were checked against IGoR. A later analysis scored TCR-TCR, TCR-HLA and TCR-CMV co-occurrence with hypergeometric tests, applying a repertoire-size bias correction to TCR pairs. To estimate false discovery rates, a later analysis permuted the HLA or CMV assignments 20 times. In a later analysis, co-occurring TCRs were grouped using DBSCAN, and TCRdist sequence similarity was added for clustering within HLA-allele-positive subsets. Repertoires with fewer than 30,000 or more than 120,000 public chains, plus five repertoires with anomalous nucleotide sharing, were excluded from co-occurrence clustering. The table comes from immuneACCESS by way of TCRdb, which keeps in-frame sequences with V and J called. Part of the clones is missing from these tables; in studies checked, under half for an unresolved V gene and the rest for unknown reasons. Clone size and V and J calls were adopted from that table, with D and trimming inferred from the DNA. The sample data list 150,000 to 200,000 clones, and 75% to 80% of these were observed just once. The ten largest make up more than 13% of the sample.

The cohort was made up of 666 healthy bone marrow donors. At the time of sampling, every cohort member was nominally healthy, though immune exposures that went unrecorded were likely present. The donor was CMV seropositive and was included in the group of approximately 300 seropositive cohort members. A peripheral blood sample was provided by each donor, and peripheral blood mononuclear cells were used for TCR beta sequencing. Genomic DNA extraction from the blood cell samples was performed with the Qiagen DNeasy Blood Extraction Kit. This clonotype was sampled from a man between 45 and 60 years old in good health and CMV-seropositive. Sequencing used PBMCs.

The DNA sequence is as follows: TGTGCCAGCACCCGGGGGTTCGTTTACGAGCAGTACTTC. It translates to CASTRGFVYEQYF. The sequence links TRBV5-5 to TRBJ2-7; TRBD2 is perhaps the D gene, given 6 matching bases. From the cysteine through the phenylalanine, the CDR3 covers 13 amino acids. Of all the DNA, just the CDR3 is kept, 39 bases in frame from base 1. The germline V gene (reference sequence) supplies CDR1 SGHKS and CDR2 YYEKEE. V and J lose 6 bases and 4 bases, and a span of 14 bases separates them.